What follows are 19 T cell receptor beta chains derived from one specimen sequenced in a study of T cells in tumors after PD-1 blockade. Only in-frame clones appear in the TCRdb table, and some are missing; sequencing was by immunoSEQ multiplex PCR. The table includes around 60,000 clones, about 80% detected once. The sample in question was PBMCs, obtained before anti-PD-1 treatment. These receptors were taken from a human donor with basal cell carcinoma.

This clone was detected many times. CDR3 residues: CASSLSSGKSGGYTF. CDR3 bases: TGTGCCAGCAGCTTATCATCAGGAAAGTCAGGTGGCTACACCTTC. The genes are TRBV7-9 and TRBJ1-2; D gene ambiguous. Trimming stripped 2 bases from V and 7 bases from J, with 17 bases between. In germline, CDR1 is SEHNR, CDR2 FQNEAQ (reference sequence). This CDR3 has 15 residues. The full variable domain, with the rest looked up from reference TRBV7-9 and TRBJ1-2, is DTGVSQNPRHKITKRGQNVTFRCDPISEHNRLYWYRQTLGQGPEFLTYFQNEAQLEKSRLLSDRFSAERPKGSFSTLEIQRTEQGDSAMYLCASSLSSGKSGGYTFGSGTRLTVV.

The rearrangement uses TRBV6-5 and TRBJ1-4; 7 bases align to TRBD1. Trimming took 5 bases from V and 3 from J; bases not matched to a gene: 3. The CDR3 is 14 amino acids. The V gene's germline CDR1 is MNHEY and CDR2 SVGAGI. This CDR3 reads CASSRQGPNEKLFF. The CDR3 region has the DNA TGTGCCAGCAGTCGACAGGGCCCTAATGAAAAACTGTTTTTT.

The chain recombines TRBV29-1 with TRBJ1-3; a weak D match, TRBD1 (6 bases). This CDR3 is 13 amino acids long. The germline V gene has CDR1 SQVTM and CDR2 ANQGSEA. Between the trimmed V and J ends, which lost 5 bases and 4 bases, there was a span of 12 bases. CDR3 in DNA: TGCAGCGTTAAGGGGGGGCCCGGAAACACCATATATTTT. The encoded protein is CSVKGGPGNTIYF.

The gene calls are TRBV13 and TRBJ2-5, with 13 bases lining up with TRBD2. Germline CDR1 and CDR2: PRHDT and FYEKMQ (reference sequence). With V trimmed by 5 bases and J by 1 base, 4 bases remained unmatched. The CDR3 is 16 amino acids. The chain's CDR3 is CASSPGTSGAQETQYF. CDR3 DNA: TGTGCCAGCAGCCCAGGGACTAGCGGGGCCCAAGAGACCCAGTACTTC.

The J gene is TRBJ2-7, the V gene TRBV12-3 or TRBV12-4; D call uncertain. V was shortened by 2 bases and J by 2 bases, with 7 bases between the two germline ends. The CDR3 consists of 13 residues. The CDR3 reads CASSLNSPYEQYF. CDR3 coding DNA: TGTGCCAGCAGTTTAAACTCCCCCTACGAGCAGTACTTC.

The chain links TRBV27 to TRBJ2-3, with TRBD2 identical over 9 bases. Trimming removed 8 bases from V and 2 bases from J; junction bases left unmatched: 5. The CDR3 length is 14 residues. CDR1 and CDR2 from the germline V gene are MNHEY and SMNVEV (reference sequence). The CDR3, as DNA: TGTGCCAGCGCTAGCGGGGATTCCACAGATACGCAGTATTTT. Translation: CASASGDSTDTQYF.

The chain links TRBV5-6 to TRBJ1-4; 9 positions match TRBD1. This CDR3 spans 15 amino acids. Germline values: CDR1 SGHDT, CDR2 YYEEEE. V gave up 5 bases and J gave up 5 bases; unmatched junction bases: 7. CDR3 loop: CASRYRGLGNEKLFF. The CDR3 DNA sequence: TGTGCCAGCAGATACAGGGGGCTGGGGAATGAAAAACTGTTTTTT. The whole variable domain, remainder taken from reference TRBV5-6 and TRBJ1-4, is DAGVTQSPTHLIKTRGQQVTLRCSPKSGHDTVSWYQQALGQGPQFIFQYYEEEERQRGNFPDRFSGHQFPNYSSELNVNALLLGDSALYLCASRYRGLGNEKLFFGSGTQLSVL.

This chain joins TRBV2 and TRBJ1-3, with D unresolved. V lost 8 bases and J 0 bases, leaving 8 bases between the germline ends. The CDR3 extends over 13 amino acids. Germline lookup yields CDR1 SNHLY and CDR2 FYNNEI. CDR3 sequence reads: CASYENSGNTIYF. For the CDR3, the DNA is TGTGCCAGCTACGAGAACTCTGGAAACACCATATATTTT.

This chain joins TRBV14 and TRBJ2-5; D is unresolved. The V end lost 4 bases, the J end lost 5 bases, and 8 bases lay between the germline ends. The CDR3 contains 12 residues. CDR1 SGHDN and CDR2 FVKESK come from the germline V gene. The CDR3 nucleotides are TGTGCCAGCAGCCTGGGATGGGAGACCCAGTACTTC. Protein product: CASSLGWETQYF.

The J gene is TRBJ2-5, the V gene TRBV5-4, with TRBD2 matching over 12 bases. CDR3 size: 19 residues. CDR1 and CDR2 (germline): SGHNT, YYREEE (reference sequence). V was pared by 4 bases and J by 3 bases, with 16 bases of the junction left unmatched. The CDR3 sequence: CASSQWLAGGFGAEETQYF. CDR3 coding DNA: TGTGCCAGCAGCCAGTGGCTAGCGGGGGGGTTCGGGGCAGAAGAGACCCAGTACTTC.

In regard to this clone: One junction end disagrees with the germline gene, perhaps due to a read error. V usage is TRBV18 and J usage is TRBJ2-1; possible D gene TRBD1, 5 bases. Germline V gene sequence: CDR1 KGHSH, CDR2 LQKENI. This CDR3 spans 15 amino acids. This chain's CDR3 is CASSPPKGSFNEQFF. In DNA form, the CDR3 reads TGTGCCAGCTCACCACCCAAGGGGTCCTTCAATGAGCAGTTCTTC.

The chain uses TRBV18 and TRBJ1-5, with D uncertain. V lost 5 bases to trimming and J lost 7 bases, with 12 bases between them. Germline CDR1 and CDR2: KGHSH and LQKENI. The CDR3 extends over 13 amino acids. CDR3 nucleotide sequence: TGTGCCAGCTCAACCTCCATAGGCCAGCCCCAGCATTTT. Translation: CASSTSIGQPQHF.

Written as DNA, the CDR3 is TGTGCCAGCAGCCCCGGGGACGGGCTGGAAGCTTTCTTT. Translated, it gives CASSPGDGLEAFF. The chain combines TRBV5-4 with TRBJ1-1; possibly TRBD1 for D (5 bases). This CDR3 comprises 13 residues. Trimming pared 4 bases from V and 8 bases from J, leaving 15 bases between. Germline values: CDR1 SGHNT, CDR2 YYREEE (reference sequence).

This sequence joins TRBV5-8 and TRBJ1-5; no definite D call. The germline V and J ends were trimmed by 4 bases and 3 bases, with 14 bases remaining between them. Germline CDR1 is SGHTS and CDR2 is YDEGEE. The CDR3 is 15 amino acids. The CDR3: CASSPGSNPNQPQHF. In DNA form, the CDR3 reads TGTGCCAGCAGCCCGGGATCTAACCCCAATCAGCCCCAGCATTTT.

V usage is TRBV5-6 and J usage is TRBJ1-5, with no clear D. Germline CDR1 reads SGHDT; CDR2 reads YYEEEE. The CDR3 totals 12 residues. V was cut by 4 bases and J by 4 bases, with 6 bases left in between. In nucleotides, the CDR3 is TGTGCCAGCAGCATTCTGAATCAGCCCCAGCATTTT. Translating it yields CASSILNQPQHF.

The chain combines TRBV2 with TRBJ2-7; D not certain. In germline, CDR1 is SNHLY, CDR2 FYNNEI. With 1 base removed from V and 4 bases from J, the gap between germline ends came to 2 bases. CDR3 size: 11 residues. The chain's CDR3 is CASSEGYEQYF. The CDR3 region has the DNA TGTGCCAGCAGTGAAGGGTACGAGCAGTACTTC.

This clone has at least ten counts. The chain employs TRBV7-2 and TRBJ2-1, with TRBD2 identical over 13 bases. The length of the CDR3 is 17 residues. The germline CDR1 and CDR2 sequences are SGHTA and FQGNSA. V shed 5 bases and J 8 bases; nucleotides not matched to a gene: 12. For the CDR3, the DNA is TGTGCCAGCAGCCTTTCACTAGCGGGGGGGCGAGTCGATGAGCAGTTCTTC. This encodes CASSLSLAGGRVDEQFF.

The rearrangement joins TRBV4-1 to TRBJ1-4; 8 nucleotides agree with TRBD1. V lost 5 bases and J lost 5; bases outside the gene matches: 7. Germline V gives CDR1 MGHRA, CDR2 YSYEKL. The CDR3 extends over 15 amino acids. Written as DNA, the CDR3 is TGCGCCAGCAGCTCACAGGGGGGAGTCAATGAAAAACTGTTTTTT. The encoded protein is CASSSQGGVNEKLFF.

The count of this clone is one. This chain uses TRBV10-3 with TRBJ1-1, with D hard to call. Trimming shortened V by 0 bases and J by 0 bases, and 11 bases separated the two germline ends. Germline V gene data show CDR1 as ENHRY and CDR2 as SYGVKD. The CDR3 has 16 residues. The CDR3 DNA follows: TGTGCCATCAGTGAGTCAGGCGGACGGTTGAACACTGAAGCTTTCTTT. This codes for CAISESGGRLNTEAFF.